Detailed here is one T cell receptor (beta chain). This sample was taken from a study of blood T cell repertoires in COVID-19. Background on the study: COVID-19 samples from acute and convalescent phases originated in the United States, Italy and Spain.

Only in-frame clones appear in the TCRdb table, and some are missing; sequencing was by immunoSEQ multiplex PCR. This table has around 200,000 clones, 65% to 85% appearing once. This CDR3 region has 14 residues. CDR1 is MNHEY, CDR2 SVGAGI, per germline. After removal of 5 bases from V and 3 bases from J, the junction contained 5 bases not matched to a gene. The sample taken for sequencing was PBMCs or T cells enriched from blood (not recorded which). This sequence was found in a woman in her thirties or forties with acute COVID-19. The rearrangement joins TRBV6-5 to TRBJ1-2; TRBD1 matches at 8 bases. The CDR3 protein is CASSRQGLDYGYTF. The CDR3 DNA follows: TGTGCCAGCAGTCGACAGGGGCTAGACTATGGCTACACCTTC.